Below, 19 T cell receptor beta chains from the same sample are listed, as sequenced in a study of T cells after yellow fever vaccination. TCRdb processed the 5' RACE reads anew with MiXCR; each CDR3 protein has one entry. Here the sample spans about 74,000 distinct CDR3 sequences, more than 5.5% being singletons. The specimen was CD8+ T cells sorted from PBMCs, collected less than 6 days after the first yellow fever vaccination. These receptors all stem from a man between 18 and 35 years old who received the YFV17D yellow fever vaccine.

This clonotype was counted at least ten times. V and J are TRBV27 and TRBJ2-7, with D tentatively TRBD2 (5 bases). The germline V gene encodes CDR1 MNHEY and CDR2 SMNVEV (reference sequence). Trimming took off 4 bases at V and 6 bases at J, with 7 bases between the two ends. The CDR3 spans 11 residues. Written as DNA, the CDR3 is TGTGCCAGCAGTTCCGGACTCGAGCAGTACGTC. Its translation is CASSSGLEQYV.

The table lists this clonotype with a few counts. This chain joins TRBV27 and TRBJ1-6; weak D call: TRBD1 (6 bases). CDR1 and CDR2 from the germline V gene are MNHEY and SMNVEV (reference sequence). V was clipped by 4 bases and J by 7 bases, with 8 bases between them. The CDR3 runs 13 residues. CDR3 sequence reads: CASSWQGNSPLHF. Written as DNA, the CDR3 is TGTGCCAGCAGTTGGCAGGGGAATTCACCCCTCCACTTT.

This chain links TRBV16 with TRBJ1-1, with D possibly being TRBD1 (5 bases). The CDR3 length is 13 residues. V was pared by 8 bases and J by 4 bases, with 14 bases between. Germline V lookup: CDR1 KGHSY, CDR2 FQNENV. The CDR3 reads CASLGVLATEAFF. The CDR3 nucleotides read TGTGCCAGCTTGGGGGTATTGGCCACTGAAGCTTTCTTT.

This clonotype was recorded many times. The chain employs TRBV7-3 and TRBJ2-3; 8 bases agree with TRBD2. The CDR3 runs to 16 residues. Germline V gene lookup returns CDR1 SGHTA and CDR2 FQGTGA. With 1 base clipped from V and 4 bases from J, the junction kept 7 bases outside the gene matches. The CDR3 sequence: CASSLNPGLVADTQYF. CDR3 in DNA: TGTGCCAGCAGCTTAAACCCGGGACTAGTCGCAGATACGCAGTATTTT.

This clonotype has at least ten counts. The V and J genes are TRBV7-2 and TRBJ1-2; D is unclear. The CDR3 spans 11 residues. CDR1 and CDR2 (germline): SGHTA, FQGNSA. Trimming took off 3 bases at V and 5 bases at J, with 4 bases between the two ends. CDR3 coding DNA: TGTGCCAGCAGCTTCAAATATGGCTACACCTTC. Protein sequence: CASSFKYGYTF.

V gene TRBV27 combines with J gene TRBJ1-1; a possible D gene is TRBD1 (6 bases). Germline V CDR1 and CDR2: MNHEY, SMNVEV (reference sequence). Trimming took 1 base from V and 3 from J, leaving 12 bases between them. The CDR3 runs to 15 residues. The CDR3 sequence is CASSLLGGVYTEAFF. The CDR3 DNA follows: TGTGCCAGCAGTTTATTAGGGGGAGTGTACACTGAAGCTTTCTTT.

This clonotype was seen a handful of times. The V call is TRBV10-3, the J call TRBJ2-2; 14 nucleotides match TRBD2. V dropped 0 bases and J dropped 0; count of bases not matched to a gene: 3. Per the germline V gene, CDR1 is ENHRY and CDR2 is SYGVKD. The CDR3 is made up of 19 amino acids. The chain's CDR3 is CAISESGLAGVPNTGELFF. The CDR3 DNA reads as TGTGCCATCAGTGAGTCGGGACTAGCGGGGGTGCCGAACACCGGGGAGCTGTTTTTT.

This clonotype came up a few times. The CDR3 coding sequence is TGTGCCAGCAGCTTAGGGGACAGGGTCGAGCAGTACGTC. It codes for CASSLGDRVEQYV. This sequence joins TRBV7-9 and TRBJ2-7; 9 bases are shared with TRBD1. CDR3 length: 13 amino acids. CDR1 is SEHNR and CDR2 is FQNEAQ in the germline V gene (reference sequence). Losses at the gene ends were 1 base for V and 6 bases for J; bases not matched to a gene: 1.

This clonotype has a handful of counts. The CDR3 reads CASSGGQGNTEAFF. For the CDR3, the DNA is TGCGCCAGCAGCGGAGGACAGGGCAACACTGAAGCTTTCTTT. The chain is built from TRBV5-1 and TRBJ1-1, with 8 bases identical to TRBD1. This CDR3 has 14 amino acids. V lost 4 bases, J lost 2 bases, and 4 bases stayed unmatched. Germline-derived CDR1 and CDR2 are SGHRS and YFSETQ.

There are a few counts of this clonotype. This sequence joins TRBV27 and TRBJ1-1; D is unclear. The length of the CDR3 is 12 residues. The V end lost 6 bases, the J end lost 11 bases, and 16 bases lay between the germline ends. Per germline, CDR1 MNHEY and CDR2 SMNVEV (reference sequence). The CDR3 DNA follows: TGTGCCAGCAGCTCGGTGGGCAGATTGGCTTTCTTT. As protein: CASSSVGRLAFF.

This clonotype has at least ten counts. The rearrangement joins TRBV6-2 or TRBV6-3 to TRBJ1-1; 8 nucleotides line up with TRBD1. The length of the CDR3 is 17 residues. V lost 8 bases, J lost 6 bases, and 20 bases stayed unmatched. Germline values: CDR1 MNHEY, CDR2 SVGEGT. The CDR3 loop is CASPRVAGGAFRPEAFF. The CDR3 DNA reads TGTGCCAGCCCCCGGGTGGCAGGGGGCGCATTCAGACCTGAAGCTTTCTTT.

The chain employs TRBV20-1 and TRBJ2-1, with 8 positions matching TRBD1. CDR1 and CDR2 (germline): DFQATT, SNEGSKA (reference sequence). The CDR3 spans 17 residues. The V and J ends lost 0 bases and 4 bases, in that order; junction bases with no gene match: 11. In nucleotides, the CDR3 is TGCAGTGCTAGAGATGAATTTGGGCAGGGGGCGTACAATGAGCAGTTCTTC. Translated, it gives CSARDEFGQGAYNEQFF.

This clonotype has only a few counts. The V and J genes are TRBV7-9 and TRBJ2-3; 7 positions match TRBD1. The CDR3 contains 14 residues. Germline values: CDR1 SEHNR, CDR2 FQNEAQ (reference sequence). The V segment lost 5 bases and the J segment 2 bases; nucleotides outside the gene matches: 4. CDR3: CASSVTGSTDTQYF. The CDR3 nucleotides are TGTGCCAGCAGCGTGACAGGGTCCACAGATACGCAGTATTTT.

The genes are TRBV20-1 and TRBJ1-2, with D possibly being TRBD1 (5 bases). Germline V gene data show CDR1 as DFQATT and CDR2 as SNEGSKA (reference sequence). Trimming removed 5 bases from V and 3 bases from J, with 10 bases in between. The CDR3 totals 12 residues. DNA of the CDR3: TGCAGTGCTTATACAGGAGACTATGGCTACACCTTC. Its translation: CSAYTGDYGYTF.

This clonotype came up many times. The chain links TRBV12-3 or TRBV12-4 to TRBJ2-2; D ambiguous. The CDR3 consists of 13 residues. Trimming removed 5 bases at V and 4 bases at J, with 8 bases between. DNA for the CDR3: TGTGCCAGCAGTCCAGAAAGCACCGGGGAGCTGTTTTTT. Its translation is CASSPESTGELFF.

J is TRBJ2-3 and V is TRBV11-2, with 16 bases that match TRBD2. The CDR3 consists of 19 residues. Germline loops: CDR1 SGHAT, CDR2 FQNNGV. V was clipped by 1 base and J by 3 bases; unmatched bases: 7. CDR3 protein: CASSLGPGLAGGRTDTQYF. CDR3 bases: TGTGCCAGCAGCTTAGGACCGGGACTAGCGGGGGGGCGAACAGATACGCAGTATTTT.

This clonotype was detected a few times. The chain's CDR3 is CSASVIGGRTDTQYF. Here the CDR3 DNA reads TGCAGTGCTAGCGTAATAGGGGGGCGCACAGATACGCAGTATTTT. The J gene is TRBJ2-3, the V gene TRBV20-1, with D perhaps given as TRBD1 or TRBD2 (6 bases each). This CDR3 has 15 residues. The V end was cut by 3 bases, the J end by 1 base, with 14 bases between. Germline V gives CDR1 DFQATT, CDR2 SNEGSKA (reference sequence).

This clonotype was seen repeatedly, ten times or more. The J gene is TRBJ2-7, the V gene TRBV19; tentatively, D is TRBD1 (6 bases). The V gene's germline CDR1 is LNHDA and CDR2 SQIVND (reference sequence). The CDR3 length is 13 residues. The V gene lost 6 bases and the J gene lost 2 bases, with 11 bases spanning the gap. The CDR3 DNA sequence: TGTGCCAGTAGCCCGGGACAAGCCTACGAGCAGTACTTC. Residues: CASSPGQAYEQYF.

The chain has TRBV7-2 and TRBJ2-3, with unresolved D. The CDR3 has 13 residues. V was pared by 11 bases and J by 2 bases, with 14 bases between. Per germline, CDR1 SGHTA and CDR2 FQGNSA. For the CDR3, the DNA is TGTGCCTCGGCGGATGTCAACACAGATACGCAGTATTTT. It encodes CASADVNTDTQYF.